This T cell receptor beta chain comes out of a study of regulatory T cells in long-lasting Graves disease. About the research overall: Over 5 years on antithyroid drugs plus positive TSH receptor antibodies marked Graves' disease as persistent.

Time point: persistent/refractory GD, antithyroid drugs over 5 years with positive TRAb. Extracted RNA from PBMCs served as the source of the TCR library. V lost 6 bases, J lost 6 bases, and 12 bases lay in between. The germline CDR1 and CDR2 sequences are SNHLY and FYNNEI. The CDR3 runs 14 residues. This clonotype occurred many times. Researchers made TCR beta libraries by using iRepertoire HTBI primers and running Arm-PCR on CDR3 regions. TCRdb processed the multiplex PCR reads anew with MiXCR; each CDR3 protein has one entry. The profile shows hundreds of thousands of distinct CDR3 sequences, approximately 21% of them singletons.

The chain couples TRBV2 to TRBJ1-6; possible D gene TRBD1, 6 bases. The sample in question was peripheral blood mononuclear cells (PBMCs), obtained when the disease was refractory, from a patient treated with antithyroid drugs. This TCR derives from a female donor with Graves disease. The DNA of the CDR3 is TGTGCCAGCAGAGGGGGGACTAGTAATTCACCCCTCCACTTT. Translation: CASRGGTSNSPLHF.